A selection of T cell receptor beta chains follows, all from one sample in a study of blood T cell repertoires in COVID-19. The method was immunoSEQ multiplex PCR; TCRdb's version includes in-frame clones alone and lacks a portion of them. The table shows over 130,000 clones, with approximately 85% occurring only once. The sequencing sample was made of peripheral blood. The receptors were gathered from a man aged 50-60 years with acute or convalescent COVID-19. Each CDR3 is given with its conserved first and last residue. The order of the fields is clone size, D gene, J gene, V gene, CDR3 protein, CDR3 DNA. A D gene is named only where the DNA matches it firmly. Clone size is not always given. Where it is, it says once, few, many or a class for expanded clones.

size: .
D: TRBD1
J: TRBJ1-2
V: TRBV6-5
CDR3: CASSYFGQGYGYTF
DNA: TGTGCCAGCAGTTACTTCGGACAGGGCTATGGCTACACCTTC

size: once
D: TRBD1
J: TRBJ2-7
V: TRBV19
CDR3: CASSGHRGYEQYF
DNA: TGTGCCAGTAGTGGTCACAGGGGGTACGAGCAGTACTTC

size: .
D: .
J: TRBJ2-7
V: TRBV13
CDR3: CASSLGRRGGYEQYF
DNA: TGTGCCAGCAGCTTAGGCCGAAGGGGGGGGTACGAGCAGTACTTC

size: .
D: .
J: TRBJ1-2
V: TRBV14
CDR3: CASSQDRGQGPVYGYTF
DNA: TGTGCCAGCAGCCAAGATCGTGGGCAGGGGCCTGTCTATGGCTACACCTTC

size: .
D: .
J: TRBJ1-2
V: TRBV20-1
CDR3: CSASNRDWFGYTF
DNA: TGCAGTGCTAGTAACAGGGATTGGTTTGGCTACACCTTC

size: once
D: .
J: TRBJ1-5
V: TRBV7-3
CDR3: CASSLRRGQPQHF
DNA: TGTGCCAGCAGCTTAAGGAGGGGCCAGCCCCAGCATTTT

size: .
D: .
J: TRBJ1-5
V: TRBV19
CDR3: CASSTRQEDQPQHF
DNA: TGTGCCAGTAGTACCCGACAGGAGGATCAGCCCCAGCATTTT

size: .
D: .
J: TRBJ2-7
V: TRBV12-3/TRBV12-4
CDR3: CASRTGLEQYF
DNA: TGTGCCAGCAGAACAGGGTTGGAGCAGTACTTC

size: .
D: TRBD2
J: TRBJ2-1
V: TRBV7-2
CDR3: CASSPWGRPGGEQFF
DNA: TGTGCCAGCAGCCCCTGGGGGCGCCCGGGAGGGGAGCAGTTCTTC

size: .
D: .
J: TRBJ2-7
V: TRBV16
CDR3: CASSQFAQASSYEQYF
DNA: TGTGCCAGCAGCCAATTCGCACAAGCGAGCTCCTACGAGCAGTACTTC

size: .
D: TRBD1
J: TRBJ1-1
V: TRBV5-1
CDR3: CASSPARQGWNTEAFF
DNA: TGCGCCAGCAGCCCGGCGAGACAGGGTTGGAACACTGAAGCTTTCTTT

size: .
D: .
J: TRBJ2-1
V: TRBV7-8
CDR3: CASSLGSRLGEQFF
DNA: TGTGCCAGCAGCTTGGGCTCGAGACTAGGGGAGCAGTTCTTC

size: .
D: TRBD1
J: TRBJ1-2
V: TRBV12-3/TRBV12-4
CDR3: CASRTGGYGYTF
DNA: TGTGCCAGCAGGACAGGGGGCTATGGCTACACCTTC

size: .
D: .
J: TRBJ1-3
V: TRBV9
CDR3: CASSVEAGHSGNTIYF
DNA: TGTGCCAGCAGCGTAGAGGCAGGCCACTCTGGAAACACCATATATTTT

size: .
D: TRBD1
J: TRBJ2-5
V: TRBV5-6
CDR3: CASSLYRGLGETQYF
DNA: TGTGCCAGCAGCTTATACAGGGGGCTAGGAGAGACCCAGTACTTC

size: .
D: TRBD1
J: TRBJ1-1
V: TRBV7-6
CDR3: CASSLARTGRMNTEAFF
DNA: TGTGCCAGCAGCTTAGCGCGGACAGGGAGGATGAACACTGAAGCTTTCTTT

size: .
D: .
J: TRBJ1-2
V: TRBV27
CDR3: CASSAGGVLGYTF
DNA: TGTGCCAGCAGCGCTGGGGGGGTCCTTGGCTACACCTTC

size: .
D: .
J: TRBJ1-6
V: TRBV11-2
CDR3: CASSLEGGSAYNSPLHF
DNA: TGTGCCAGCAGCTTAGAGGGGGGGAGCGCCTATAATTCACCCCTCCACTTT

size: .
D: .
J: TRBJ1-2
V: TRBV12-3/TRBV12-4
CDR3: CASSLMVSGYTF
DNA: TGTGCCAGCAGTTTAATGGTCAGTGGCTACACCTTC

size: .
D: TRBD1
J: TRBJ2-4
V: TRBV7-9
CDR3: CASSFTGGQGIQYF
DNA: TGTGCCAGCAGCTTTACAGGGGGCCAAGGCATTCAGTACTTC

size: few
D: .
J: TRBJ1-5
V: TRBV28
CDR3: CASSLSDSLNQPQHF
DNA: TGTGCCAGCAGTTTATCGGACAGCCTCAATCAGCCCCAGCATTTT

size: .
D: TRBD2
J: TRBJ2-3
V: TRBV13
CDR3: CASSMSGGRDTQYF
DNA: TGTGCCAGCAGTATGAGCGGGGGGAGAGATACGCAGTATTTT

size: .
D: .
J: TRBJ1-3
V: TRBV5-1
CDR3: CASKAGQSNTIYF
DNA: TGCGCCAGCAAAGCAGGTCAATCGAACACCATATATTTT

size: .
D: .
J: TRBJ1-2
V: TRBV28
CDR3: CASSSGQPYGYTF
DNA: TGTGCCAGCAGTTCAGGACAACCATATGGCTACACCTTC

size: once
D: .
J: TRBJ2-2
V: TRBV7-2
CDR3: CASRQPGRNTGELFF
DNA: TGTGCCAGCAGGCAACCCGGGAGGAACACCGGGGAGCTGTTTTTT

size: .
D: .
J: TRBJ2-6
V: TRBV19
CDR3: CASSEISGANVLTF
DNA: TGTGCCAGTAGTGAGATCTCTGGGGCCAACGTCCTGACTTTC

size: .
D: .
J: TRBJ2-7
V: TRBV28
CDR3: CASTNRHYEQYF
DNA: TGTGCCAGCACGAACAGACACTACGAGCAGTACTTC

size: once
D: .
J: TRBJ1-1
V: TRBV18
CDR3: CASSLKGLEASEAFF
DNA: TGTGCCAGCTCATTAAAGGGCCTGGAGGCGTCTGAAGCTTTCTTT

size: .
D: TRBD1
J: TRBJ1-2
V: TRBV4-1
CDR3: CASSQDIGQGSRYTF
DNA: TGCGCCAGCAGCCAAGATATCGGACAGGGGTCGCGCTACACCTTC

size: .
D: TRBD1
J: TRBJ2-6
V: TRBV5-1
CDR3: CASSEGAAGANVLTF
DNA: TGCGCCAGCAGCGAGGGGGCGGCTGGGGCCAACGTCCTGACTTTC

size: .
D: .
J: TRBJ2-2
V: TRBV2
CDR3: CASSDLQYTGELFF
DNA: TGTGCCAGCAGTGACCTGCAGTACACCGGGGAGCTGTTTTTT

size: .
D: .
J: TRBJ1-1
V: TRBV18
CDR3: CASSPRWAPMNTEAFF
DNA: TGTGCCAGCTCACCACGGTGGGCGCCTATGAACACTGAAGCTTTCTTT

size: few
D: TRBD2
J: TRBJ2-3
V: TRBV4-2
CDR3: CASSQEVGSGMITDTQYF
DNA: TGTGCCAGCAGCCAAGAAGTTGGTAGCGGGATGATCACAGATACGCAGTATTTT

size: .
D: .
J: TRBJ2-4
V: TRBV6-5
CDR3: CASSYSARGAKNIQYF
DNA: TGTGCCAGCAGTTACTCGGCCAGGGGAGCCAAAAACATTCAGTACTTC

size: once
D: .
J: TRBJ2-7
V: TRBV6-5
CDR3: CASSYPSRGGRYEQYF
DNA: TGTGCCAGCAGTTACCCATCCAGGGGCGGCCGTTACGAGCAGTACTTC

size: .
D: .
J: TRBJ2-1
V: TRBV30
CDR3: CAWSVIASSLGEQFF
DNA: TGTGCCTGGAGTGTAATAGCGTCATCCTTGGGTGAGCAGTTCTTC

size: .
D: .
J: TRBJ1-5
V: TRBV2
CDR3: CASRPDSEDQPQHF
DNA: TGTGCCAGCAGGCCTGACAGTGAGGATCAGCCCCAGCATTTT

size: once
D: .
J: TRBJ2-6
V: TRBV5-4
CDR3: CASSGVGANVLTF
DNA: TGTGCCAGCAGCGGAGTTGGGGCCAACGTCCTGACTTTC

size: few
D: .
J: TRBJ1-5
V: TRBV6-5
CDR3: CASAPGGNQPQHF
DNA: TGTGCCAGCGCCCCCGGTGGCAATCAGCCCCAGCATTTT

size: once
D: TRBD1
J: TRBJ1-4
V: TRBV5-6
CDR3: CASSSTGMPRKLFF
DNA: TGTGCCAGCAGCTCGACAGGGATGCCAAGAAAACTGTTTTTT

size: once
D: TRBD1
J: TRBJ1-3
V: TRBV5-1
CDR3: CASSWDSSGNTIYF
DNA: TGCGCCAGCAGCTGGGACAGCTCTGGAAACACCATATATTTT

size: .
D: TRBD1
J: TRBJ2-5
V: TRBV5-1
CDR3: CASSLQTGPQETQYF
DNA: TGCGCCAGCAGCTTGCAGACAGGGCCCCAAGAGACCCAGTACTTC

size: .
D: TRBD2
J: TRBJ2-7
V: TRBV2
CDR3: CASSASGTSSYEQYF
DNA: TGTGCCAGCAGTGCAAGCGGGACGAGCTCCTACGAGCAGTACTTC

size: .
D: TRBD1
J: TRBJ2-6
V: TRBV7-3
CDR3: CASSLQGVGANVLTF
DNA: TGTGCCAGCAGCTTACAGGGGGTCGGGGCCAACGTCCTGACTTTC

size: .
D: .
J: TRBJ2-3
V: TRBV5-1
CDR3: CASSLGLTTDTQYF
DNA: TGCGCCAGCAGCCTGGGACTGACTACAGATACGCAGTATTTT

size: .
D: .
J: TRBJ1-3
V: TRBV5-1
CDR3: CASSLEGRRGGNTIYF
DNA: TGCGCCAGCAGCTTGGAAGGCAGAAGGGGGGGAAACACCATATATTTT